This TCR beta chain was captured by sequencing in a study of naive CD8 T cells in extremely preterm neonates. Note on this clone: Its antigen is as yet unknown.

Sorting kept Annexin V-negative CD3+CD8+CD45RA+CCR7+ naive T cells. Findings of the study overall: CDR3 nucleotide sharing was around 2.8% in preterm, 0.4% term, around 0.027% children, 0.009% to 0.01% adults. Relative to older groups, preterm infants had shorter, less trimmed CDR3s with fewer N additions.

The CDR3 extends over 19 amino acids. V gave up 5 bases and J gave up 3 bases, with 28 bases separating them. Per the germline V gene, CDR1 is MNHEY and CDR2 is SMNVEV (reference sequence). Clones were read by immunoSEQ multiplex PCR, and TCRdb kept only the in-frame ones, dropping some. The sample yields 6,000 to 9,000 clones, almost 98% seen once. The sequencing sample was made of naive CD8+ T cells from blood. The clonotype comes from a human donor in good health. The chain links TRBV27 to TRBJ1-2; possibly TRBD1 for D (6 bases). CDR3: CASSPINVQGPSFDYGYTF. Written as DNA, the CDR3 is TGTGCCAGCAGTCCAATCAACGTACAGGGCCCCTCTTTTGACTATGGCTACACCTTC.